The 23 T cell receptor beta chains below all came from one sample that was sequenced in a study of blood T cell repertoires in COVID-19. Here immunoSEQ multiplex PCR was the method, and the copy in TCRdb shows in-frame clones only, minus some. The repertoire holds roughly 140,000 clones, with about 79% as singletons. Sequencing was performed on peripheral blood. The receptors were gathered from a man aged 60 to 69 with active or convalescent COVID-19.

The gene calls are TRBV3-1 (or the pseudogene TRBV3-2) and TRBJ2-7; D is unresolved. In germline, CDR1 is LGHDT, CDR2 YNNKEL (reference sequence). V lost 4 bases and J lost 3, with 10 bases in between. The CDR3 totals 13 residues. Here the CDR3 DNA reads TGTGCCAGCAGCCGCCTCTATTACTACGAGCAGTACGTC. Translated, it gives CASSRLYYYEQYV.

This chain connects TRBV7-2 to TRBJ1-1; 7 positions match TRBD1. V gave up 5 bases and J gave up 4 bases; unmatched junction bases: 7. This CDR3 has 14 residues. Germline lookup yields CDR1 SGHTA and CDR2 FQGNSA. CDR3 region: CASSLDRAITEAFF. CDR3 DNA: TGTGCCAGCAGCCTTGACAGGGCGATCACTGAAGCTTTCTTT.

The chain is built from TRBV3-1 (or the pseudogene TRBV3-2) and TRBJ1-1; possibly TRBD1 for D (5 bases). The CDR3 is 14 residues long. In germline, CDR1 is LGHDT, CDR2 YNNKEL (reference sequence). V was clipped by 7 bases and J by 4 bases, with 16 bases between them. The CDR3 DNA reads as TGTGCCAGCACCCCGGGGGGGTCGGGCACTGAAGCTTTCTTT. It specifies CASTPGGSGTEAFF.

This rearrangement joins TRBV2 to TRBJ1-2, with a tentative D call TRBD1 (5 bases). V was pared by 6 bases and J by 7 bases, with 15 bases between. CDR1 is SNHLY and CDR2 is FYNNEI in the germline V gene. This CDR3 is built from 13 residues. CDR3 sequence (DNA): TGTGCCAGCAGCCCCACGGGGGTTTCTGGCTACACCTTC. Translating gives CASSPTGVSGYTF.

This clone was observed a single time. The gene calls are TRBV27 and TRBJ2-1, with TRBD2 identical over 10 bases. This CDR3 spans 15 amino acids. Germline V CDR1 and CDR2: MNHEY, SMNVEV (reference sequence). Unmatched junction bases numbered 6, after V lost 6 bases and J lost 4 bases. The CDR3 DNA follows: TGTGCCAGCAGCCCCCTAGCGGGAGTTTACAATGAGCAGTTCTTC. Protein product: CASSPLAGVYNEQFF.

The chain couples TRBV7-9 to TRBJ2-7; unclear D gene. With 3 bases removed from V and 5 bases from J, the gap between germline ends came to 11 bases. CDR1 and CDR2 from the germline V gene are SEHNR and FQNEAQ (reference sequence). This CDR3 is built from 13 residues. Written as DNA, the CDR3 is TGTGCCAGCAGCTTCTCAGGTATGGACGAGCAGTACGTC. It codes for CASSFSGMDEQYV.

The chain links TRBV30 to TRBJ1-6; possible D gene TRBD1, 5 bases. Germline V gives CDR1 GTSNPN, CDR2 SVGIG (reference sequence). V lost 0 bases to trimming and J lost 3 bases, with 9 bases between them. This CDR3 is 15 amino acids long. In nucleotides, the CDR3 is TGTGCCTGGAGTGTAGGGGCCCTCTATAATTCACCCCTCCACTTT. Amino acids: CAWSVGALYNSPLHF. The full variable domain, with the rest looked up from reference TRBV30 and TRBJ1-6, is SQTIHQWPATLVQPVGSPLSLECTVEGTSNPNLYWYRQAAGRGLQLLFYSVGIGQISSEVPQNLSASRPQDRQFILSSKKLLLSDSGFYLCAWSVGALYNSPLHFGNGTRLTVT.

V is TRBV5-1 and J is TRBJ2-7; possibly TRBD2 for D (5 bases). Germline loops: CDR1 SGHRS, CDR2 YFSETQ. This CDR3 region has 13 residues. The germline V and J ends were trimmed by 0 bases and 4 bases, with 8 bases remaining between them. The CDR3 loop reads CASSLARGYEQYV. The CDR3 region has the DNA TGCGCCAGCAGCTTGGCCAGAGGGTACGAGCAGTACGTC.

V is TRBV10-3 and J is TRBJ1-2, with TRBD1 matching over 9 bases. The J segment lost 1 base and the V segment lost 7 bases, leaving 13 bases of the junction unmatched. The CDR3 consists of 17 residues. Germline assignment: CDR1 ENHRY and CDR2 SYGVKD. CDR3 sequence (DNA): TGTGCCATCACCCAATCCGGGACAGGGATCAGTAACTATGGCTACACCTTC. This encodes CAITQSGTGISNYGYTF.

This chain links TRBV6-1 with TRBJ1-2; the match to TRBD1 covers 8 bases. Germline CDR1 reads MNHNS; CDR2 reads SASEGT. The CDR3 consists of 14 residues. The junction had 1 base not matched to a gene; V was cut back by 3 bases and J by 1 base. CDR3 sequence: CASSETGVNYGYTF. In nucleotides, the CDR3 is TGTGCCAGCAGTGAGACAGGGGTTAACTATGGCTACACCTTC.

The V call is TRBV5-1, the J call TRBJ1-1; 10 bases agree with TRBD1. This CDR3 region has 12 residues. The junction had 3 bases not matched to a gene; V was cut back by 3 bases and J by 10 bases. In germline, CDR1 is SGHRS, CDR2 YFSETQ. CDR3 amino acids: CASSWDRGRAFF. In DNA, the CDR3 is TGCGCCAGCAGCTGGGACAGGGGAAGAGCTTTCTTT.

The chain carries TRBV24-1 and TRBJ2-3, with 14 bases fitting TRBD2. Germline CDR1 reads KGHDR; CDR2 reads SFDVKD. The V segment lost 4 bases and the J segment 5 bases; nucleotides outside the gene matches: 4. This CDR3 has 16 residues. CDR3 sequence reads: CATSDRLAGGGDTQYF. The DNA for the CDR3 is TGTGCCACCAGTGACCGACTAGCGGGAGGGGGAGATACGCAGTATTTT.

The chain uses TRBV12-5 and TRBJ2-3; 8 nucleotides align to TRBD2. CDR3 length: 16 amino acids. Trimming removed 0 bases from V and 4 bases from J; junction bases left unmatched: 6. Per the germline V gene, CDR1 is LGHNT and CDR2 is FRNRAP. The CDR3 loop reads CASGLVSGGTADTQYF. The CDR3, as DNA: TGTGCTAGTGGTTTGGTCTCGGGAGGGACTGCAGATACGCAGTATTTT.

The chain employs TRBV28 and TRBJ1-6; 11 positions agree with TRBD1. CDR3 length: 17 amino acids. After removal of 6 bases from V and 7 bases from J, the junction contained 11 bases not matched to a gene. Germline assignment: CDR1 MDHEN and CDR2 SYDVKM. For the CDR3, the DNA is TGTGCCAGCAGCTCAACGGGACAGGGGGGAAGAAATTCACCCCTCCACTTT. Translation gives CASSSTGQGGRNSPLHF.

The chain combines TRBV7-8 with TRBJ1-5, with D possibly matching TRBD1 (5 bases). The CDR3 runs to 16 residues. From germline, CDR1 is SGHVS and CDR2 FQNEAQ. The V gene lost 3 bases and the J gene lost 3 bases, with 15 bases spanning the gap. The CDR3 coding sequence is TGTGCCAGCAGCTTGAACTCTAGGGGTGTCAATCAGCCCCAGCATTTT. This translates into CASSLNSRGVNQPQHF.

The chain is built from TRBV19 and TRBJ1-1, with D uncertain. Germline CDR1 LNHDA, CDR2 SQIVND (reference sequence). There are 13 residues in the CDR3. Trimming removed 1 base from V and 0 bases from J, with 3 bases in between. CDR3 residues: CASSIAVNTEAFF. The CDR3 nucleotides read TGTGCCAGTAGTATAGCAGTGAACACTGAAGCTTTCTTT.

V is TRBV18 and J is TRBJ2-1; 10 nucleotides align to TRBD2. Germline V lookup: CDR1 KGHSH, CDR2 LQKENI. V was pared by 4 bases and J by 1 base, with 4 bases of the junction left unmatched. The CDR3 loop spans 16 amino acids. The chain's CDR3 is CASSLTSGASYNEQFF. The CDR3 DNA follows: TGTGCCAGCTCACTCACTAGCGGGGCATCCTACAATGAGCAGTTCTTC.

V gene TRBV10-3 combines with J gene TRBJ2-7; perhaps TRBD2 as D (5 bases). This CDR3 spans 12 amino acids. Germline V gives CDR1 ENHRY, CDR2 SYGVKD. Trimming took off 5 bases at V and 4 bases at J, with 9 bases between the two ends. As DNA, the CDR3 is TGTGCCATCAGTCAGACGGGATACGAGCAGTACGTC. Encoded protein: CAISQTGYEQYV.

The J gene is TRBJ2-1, the V gene TRBV24-1, with 10 bases aligning to TRBD2. CDR1 KGHDR and CDR2 SFDVKD come from the germline V gene. The V segment lost 7 bases and the J segment 9 bases; nucleotides outside the gene matches: 11. The CDR3 is made up of 15 amino acids. The CDR3 DNA reads TGTGCCACCAGACCCGGGACTAGCGACCCGGGTGAGCAGTTCTTC. As protein: CATRPGTSDPGEQFF.

The V gene is TRBV7-9, the J gene TRBJ1-2; unclear D gene. Germline V CDR1 and CDR2: SEHNR, FQNEAQ (reference sequence). The CDR3 is 14 amino acids. Trimming stripped 1 base from V and 3 bases from J, with 9 bases between. CDR3 residues: CASSLEADYYGYTF. The CDR3 nucleotides are TGTGCCAGCAGCTTAGAGGCAGACTACTATGGCTACACCTTC.

The chain links TRBV7-2 to TRBJ1-2; D ambiguous. The germline V gene encodes CDR1 SGHTA and CDR2 FQGNSA. CDR3 length equals 10 residues. V shed 8 bases and J shed 4 bases, with 5 bases lying between them. CDR3 in DNA: TGTGCCAGCGGCACCTATGGCTACACCTTC. Protein: CASGTYGYTF. The full variable domain, its missing parts supplied by reference TRBV7-2 and TRBJ1-2, is GAGVSQSPSNKVTEKGKDVELRCDPISGHTALYWYRQSLGQGLEFLIYFQGNSAPDKSGLPSDRFSAERTGGSVSTLTIQRTQQEDSAVYLCASGTYGYTFGSGTRLTVV.

The chain has TRBV7-8 and TRBJ2-5; TRBD2 matches 11 bases. CDR3 size: 15 residues. After removal of 7 bases from V and 5 bases from J, the junction contained 9 bases not matched to a gene. CDR1 is SGHVS and CDR2 is FQNEAQ in the germline V gene. The CDR3 coding sequence is TGTGCCAGCAACATACGGGCTAGCGGGGGGGAGACCCAGTACTTC. It is translated as CASNIRASGGETQYF.

This chain connects TRBV11-3 to TRBJ1-1; the match to TRBD1 covers 7 bases. CDR3 length equals 13 residues. V gave up 11 bases and J gave up 8 bases; unmatched junction bases: 14. From germline, CDR1 is SGHNT and CDR2 YENEEA. CDR3 in amino acids: CASRDSPFSEAFF. CDR3 nucleotides: TGTGCCTCCCGGGACAGCCCATTTTCGGAAGCTTTCTTT.